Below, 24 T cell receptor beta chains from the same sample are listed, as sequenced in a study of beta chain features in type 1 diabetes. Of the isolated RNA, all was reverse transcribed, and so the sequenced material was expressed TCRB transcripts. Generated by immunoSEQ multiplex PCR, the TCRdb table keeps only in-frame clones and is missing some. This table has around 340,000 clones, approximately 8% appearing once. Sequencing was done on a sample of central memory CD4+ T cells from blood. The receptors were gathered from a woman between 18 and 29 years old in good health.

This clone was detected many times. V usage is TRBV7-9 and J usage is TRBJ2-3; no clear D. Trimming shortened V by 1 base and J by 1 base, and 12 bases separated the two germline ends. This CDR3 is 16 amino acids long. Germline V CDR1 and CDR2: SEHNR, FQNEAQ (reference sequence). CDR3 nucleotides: TGTGCCAGCAGCTTAGGGAAGGGCGCACGCACAGATACGCAGTATTTT. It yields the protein CASSLGKGARTDTQYF.

As DNA, the CDR3 is TGTGCCAGCAGTTCCCCACAGGGGGCGTTGAACATTCAGTACTTC. Protein sequence: CASSSPQGALNIQYF. The V call is TRBV28, the J call TRBJ2-4; 9 nucleotides align to TRBD1. V shed 4 bases and J 7 bases; nucleotides not matched to a gene: 8. The CDR3 runs to 15 residues. The germline V gene encodes CDR1 MDHEN and CDR2 SYDVKM.

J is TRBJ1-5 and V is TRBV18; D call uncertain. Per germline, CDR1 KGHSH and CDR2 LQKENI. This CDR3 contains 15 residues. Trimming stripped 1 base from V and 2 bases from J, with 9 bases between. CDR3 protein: CASSPQEIGNQPQHF. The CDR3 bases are TGTGCCAGCTCACCACAGGAGATCGGCAATCAGCCCCAGCATTTT.

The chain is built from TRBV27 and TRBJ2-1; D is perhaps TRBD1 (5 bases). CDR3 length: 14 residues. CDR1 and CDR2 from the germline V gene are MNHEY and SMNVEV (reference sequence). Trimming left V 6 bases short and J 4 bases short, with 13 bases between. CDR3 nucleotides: TGTGCCAGCAGGGGCACAGGTCAGTACAATGAGCAGTTCTTC. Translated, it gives CASRGTGQYNEQFF.

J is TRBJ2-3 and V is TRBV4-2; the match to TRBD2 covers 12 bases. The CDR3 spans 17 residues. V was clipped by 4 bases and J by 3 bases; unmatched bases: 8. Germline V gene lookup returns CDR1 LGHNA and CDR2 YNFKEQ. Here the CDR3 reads CASSLRLAGDRTDTQYF. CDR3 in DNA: TGTGCCAGCAGCCTGCGACTAGCGGGAGATCGGACAGATACGCAGTATTTT.

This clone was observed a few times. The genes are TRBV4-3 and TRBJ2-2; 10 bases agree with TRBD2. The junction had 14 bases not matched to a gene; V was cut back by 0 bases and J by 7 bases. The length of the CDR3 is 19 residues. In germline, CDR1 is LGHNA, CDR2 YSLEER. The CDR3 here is CASSQDTPSGRGWGGELFF. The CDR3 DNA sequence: TGCGCCAGCAGCCAAGATACCCCTAGCGGGAGAGGGTGGGGCGGGGAGCTGTTTTTT.

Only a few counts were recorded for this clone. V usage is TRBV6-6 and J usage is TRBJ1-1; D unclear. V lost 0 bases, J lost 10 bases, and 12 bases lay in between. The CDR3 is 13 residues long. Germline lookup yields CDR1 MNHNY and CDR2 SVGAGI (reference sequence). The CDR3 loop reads CASSYSEGVRAFF. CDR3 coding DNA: TGTGCCAGCAGTTACTCGGAGGGAGTAAGAGCTTTCTTT.

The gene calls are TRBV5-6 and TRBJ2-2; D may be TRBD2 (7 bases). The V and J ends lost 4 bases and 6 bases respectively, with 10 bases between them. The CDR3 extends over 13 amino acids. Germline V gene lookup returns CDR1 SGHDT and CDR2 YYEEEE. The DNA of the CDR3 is TGTGCCAGCAGCCGGGGGGCTTCCGGGGAGCTGTTTTTT. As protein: CASSRGASGELFF.

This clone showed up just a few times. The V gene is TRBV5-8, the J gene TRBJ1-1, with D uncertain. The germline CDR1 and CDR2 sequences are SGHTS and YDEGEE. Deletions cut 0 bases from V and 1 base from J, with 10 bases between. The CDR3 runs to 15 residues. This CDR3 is CASSLVPVPNTEAFF. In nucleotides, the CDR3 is TGTGCCAGCAGCTTGGTTCCCGTTCCGAACACTGAAGCTTTCTTT.

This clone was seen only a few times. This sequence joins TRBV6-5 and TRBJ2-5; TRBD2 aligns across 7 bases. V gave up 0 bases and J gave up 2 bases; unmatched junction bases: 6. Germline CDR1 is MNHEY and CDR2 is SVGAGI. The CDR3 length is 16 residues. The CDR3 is CASSYSFLAAQETQYF. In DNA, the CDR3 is TGTGCCAGCAGTTACTCGTTCCTAGCGGCTCAAGAGACCCAGTACTTC.

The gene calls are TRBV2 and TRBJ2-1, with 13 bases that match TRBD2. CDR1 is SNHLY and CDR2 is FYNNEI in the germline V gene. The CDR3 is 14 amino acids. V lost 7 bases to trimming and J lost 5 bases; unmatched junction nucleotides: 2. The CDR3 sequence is CASKGLAGDNEQFF. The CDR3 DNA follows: TGTGCCAGCAAAGGACTAGCGGGGGACAATGAGCAGTTCTTC.

The CDR3 coding sequence is TGTGCCAGCAGCCAAGGGCAAGTAGCCTCTGGAAACACCATATATTTT. Its protein product is CASSQGQVASGNTIYF. The gene calls are TRBV4-2 and TRBJ1-3; D not resolved. The length of the CDR3 is 16 residues. The V and J ends lost 1 base and 0 bases respectively, with 10 bases between them. Germline V gene data show CDR1 as LGHNA and CDR2 as YNFKEQ.

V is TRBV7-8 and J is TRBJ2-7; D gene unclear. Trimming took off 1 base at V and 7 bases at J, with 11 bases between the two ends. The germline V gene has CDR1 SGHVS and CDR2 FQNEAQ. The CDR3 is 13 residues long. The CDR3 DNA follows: TGTGCCAGCAGCTTAGGGAGACTGAATGAGCAGTACTTC. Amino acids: CASSLGRLNEQYF.

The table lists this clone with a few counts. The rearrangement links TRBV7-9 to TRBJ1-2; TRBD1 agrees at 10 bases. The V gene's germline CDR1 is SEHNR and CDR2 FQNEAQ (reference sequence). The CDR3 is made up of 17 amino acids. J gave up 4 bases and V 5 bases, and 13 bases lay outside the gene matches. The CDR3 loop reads CASSPDTDRGLRYGYTF. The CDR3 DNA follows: TGTGCCAGCAGCCCAGACACCGACAGGGGGCTACGCTATGGCTACACCTTC.

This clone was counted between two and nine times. CDR3 DNA: TGTGCCACCAGCGGAAGACAGGAAACAGATACGCAGTATTTT. Translating gives CATSGRQETDTQYF. The chain has TRBV15 and TRBJ2-3, with TRBD1 as a possible D gene (6 bases). V was cut by 5 bases and J by 3 bases, with 12 bases left in between. The germline gives CDR1 LNHNV, CDR2 YYDKDF (reference sequence). The CDR3 spans 14 residues.

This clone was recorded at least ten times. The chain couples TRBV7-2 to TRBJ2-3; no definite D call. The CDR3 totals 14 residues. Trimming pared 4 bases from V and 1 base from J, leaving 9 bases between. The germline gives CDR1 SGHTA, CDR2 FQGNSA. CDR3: CASSSTWGTDTQYF. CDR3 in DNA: TGTGCCAGCAGCTCCACTTGGGGCACAGATACGCAGTATTTT.

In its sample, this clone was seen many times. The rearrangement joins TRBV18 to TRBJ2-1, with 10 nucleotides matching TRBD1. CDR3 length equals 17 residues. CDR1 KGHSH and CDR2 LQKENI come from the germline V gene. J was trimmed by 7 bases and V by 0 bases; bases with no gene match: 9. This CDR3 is CASSPPFGDRGQNEQFF. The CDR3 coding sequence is TGTGCCAGCTCACCACCGTTCGGAGACAGGGGGCAAAATGAGCAGTTCTTC.

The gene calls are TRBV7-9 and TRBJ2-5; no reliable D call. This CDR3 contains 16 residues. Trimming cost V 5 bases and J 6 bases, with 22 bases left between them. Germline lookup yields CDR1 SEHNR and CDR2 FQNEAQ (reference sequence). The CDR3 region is CASSQDLNSPVKTQYF. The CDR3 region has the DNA TGTGCCAGCAGCCAAGATCTGAACAGCCCGGTGAAGACCCAGTACTTC.

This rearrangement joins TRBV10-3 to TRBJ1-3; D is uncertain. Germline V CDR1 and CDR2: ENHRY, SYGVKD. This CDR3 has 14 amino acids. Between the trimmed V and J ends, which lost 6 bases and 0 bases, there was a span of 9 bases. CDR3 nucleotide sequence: TGTGCCATCAGCCCTCAGACCTCTGGAAACACCATATATTTT. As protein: CAISPQTSGNTIYF.

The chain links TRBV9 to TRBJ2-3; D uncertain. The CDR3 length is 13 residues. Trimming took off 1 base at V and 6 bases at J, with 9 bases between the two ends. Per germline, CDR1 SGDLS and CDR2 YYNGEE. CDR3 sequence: CASSVYPPDTQYF. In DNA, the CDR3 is TGTGCCAGCAGCGTATACCCCCCGGATACGCAGTATTTT.

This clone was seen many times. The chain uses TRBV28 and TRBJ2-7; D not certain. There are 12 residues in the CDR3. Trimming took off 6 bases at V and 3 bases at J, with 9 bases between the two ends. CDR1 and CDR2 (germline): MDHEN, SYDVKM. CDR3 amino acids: CASSHNLYEQYF. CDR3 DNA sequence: TGTGCCAGCAGCCACAACCTCTACGAGCAGTACTTC. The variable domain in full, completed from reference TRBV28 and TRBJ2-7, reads DVKVTQSSRYLVKRTGEKVFLECVQDMDHENMFWYRQDPGLGLRLIYFSYDVKMKEKGDIPEGYSVSREKKERFSLILESASTNQTSMYLCASSHNLYEQYFGPGTRLTVT.

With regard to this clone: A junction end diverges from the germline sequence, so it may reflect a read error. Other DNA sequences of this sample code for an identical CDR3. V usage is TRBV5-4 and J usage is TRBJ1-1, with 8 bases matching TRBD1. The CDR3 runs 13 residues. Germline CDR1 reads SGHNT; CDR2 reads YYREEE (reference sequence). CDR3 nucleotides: TGCGCCAGCAGCCTAACAGGGGGCACTGAAGCTTTCTTT. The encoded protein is CASSLTGGTEAFF.

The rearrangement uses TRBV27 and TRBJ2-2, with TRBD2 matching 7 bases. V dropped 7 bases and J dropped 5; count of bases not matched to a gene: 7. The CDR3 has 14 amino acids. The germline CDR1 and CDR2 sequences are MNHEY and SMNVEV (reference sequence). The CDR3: CASKAGVRTGELFF. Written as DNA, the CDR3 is TGTGCCAGCAAGGCGGGAGTTCGGACCGGGGAGCTGTTTTTT.

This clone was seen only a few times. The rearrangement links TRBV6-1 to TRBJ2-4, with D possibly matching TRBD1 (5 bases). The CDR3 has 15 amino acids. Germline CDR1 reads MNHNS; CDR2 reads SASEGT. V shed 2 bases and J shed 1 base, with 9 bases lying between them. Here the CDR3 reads CASSESWGAKNIQYF. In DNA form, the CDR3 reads TGTGCCAGCAGTGAATCTTGGGGCGCCAAAAACATTCAGTACTTC.